What follows is one T cell receptor (beta chain) and its context. Its specificity is unknown. The sample holds other DNA sequences that translate to the same CDR3. This CDR3 spans 12 amino acids. With 6 bases clipped from V and 4 bases from J, the junction kept 5 bases outside the gene matches. Germline lookup yields CDR1 SQVTM and CDR2 ANQGSEA. The data originate from a study of CD8+ T cells in alopecia areata. Study observations and caveats: Especially in alopecia totalis/universalis, lesional scalp showed greater clonality than normal scalp did.

As the sequencing template, cDNA was produced by extracting RNA and reverse transcribing it. The table came from immunoSEQ multiplex PCR; TCRdb's copy has only in-frame clones and leaves some out. The data hold 90,000 to 150,000 clones, with 55% to 70% observed a single time. V and J are TRBV29-1 and TRBJ1-2, with 7 positions matching TRBD1. The origin of this receptor is a human donor in good health. The sample was CD4+ T cells sorted from blood. The CDR3 coding sequence is TGCAGCGTGAGACAGGGCACCTATGGCTACACCTTC. It specifies CSVRQGTYGYTF. The full variable domain, rest sourced from reference TRBV29-1 and TRBJ1-2, is SAVISQKPSRDICQRGTSLTIQCQVDSQVTMMFWYRQQPGQSLTLIATANQGSEATYESGFVIDKFPISRPNLTFSTLTVSNMSPEDSSIYLCSVRQGTYGYTFGSGTRLTVV.